The TCR beta chain described here comes from a study of blood T cell repertoires in COVID-19. The V end was cut by 0 bases, the J end by 4 bases, with 15 bases between. The CDR3 consists of 16 residues. Germline CDR1 reads SGHDT; CDR2 reads YYEEEE. This clone was recorded once. TCRdb's table, derived via immunoSEQ multiplex PCR, lists solely in-frame clones and lacks some. The sample holds more than 25,000 clones, around 90% seen once. The chain recombines TRBV5-6 with TRBJ2-3, with D possibly being TRBD1 (5 bases). Sequenced material: peripheral blood. The sequence derives from a woman aged 40 to 50 with active or convalescent COVID-19. The CDR3 DNA sequence: TGTGCCAGCAGCTTGGGGACAAGGGCAATGGCAGATACGCAGTATTTT. It codes for CASSLGTRAMADTQYF.